This TCR beta chain was documented in a study of blood T cell repertoires in COVID-19. Germline CDR1 and CDR2: MNHEY and SVGEGT. CDR3 length: 14 amino acids. V was shortened by 6 bases and J by 1 base, with 7 bases between the two germline ends. Some clones are missing from TCRdb's copy, which holds only in-frame ones; the method was immunoSEQ multiplex PCR. The sample has approximately 240,000 clones; approximately 83% are singletons. The chain carries TRBV6-2 or TRBV6-3 and TRBJ2-6; D not certain. This sequence was found in a woman aged 55 to 70 with acute or convalescent COVID-19. The sequencing input was peripheral blood. This CDR3 reads CASSKRSGANVLTF. The CDR3 DNA reads as TGTGCCAGCAGCAAGAGGTCTGGGGCCAACGTCCTGACTTTC.